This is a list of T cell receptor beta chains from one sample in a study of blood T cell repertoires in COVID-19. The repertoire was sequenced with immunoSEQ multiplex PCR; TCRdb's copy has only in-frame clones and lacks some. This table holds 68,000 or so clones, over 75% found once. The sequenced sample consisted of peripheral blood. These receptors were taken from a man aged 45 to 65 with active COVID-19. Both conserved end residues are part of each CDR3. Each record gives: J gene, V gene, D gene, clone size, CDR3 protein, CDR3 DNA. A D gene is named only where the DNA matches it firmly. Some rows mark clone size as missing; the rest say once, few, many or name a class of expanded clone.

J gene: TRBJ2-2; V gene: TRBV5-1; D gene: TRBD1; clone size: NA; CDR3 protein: CASRSGDRDTGELFF; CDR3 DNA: TGCGCCAGCAGGTCCGGGGACAGAGACACCGGGGAGCTGTTTTTT
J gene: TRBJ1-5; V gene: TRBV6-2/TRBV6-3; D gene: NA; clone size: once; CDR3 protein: CASSYSRRYNQPQHF; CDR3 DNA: TGTGCCAGCAGTTACTCGAGGAGGTACAATCAGCCCCAGCATTTT
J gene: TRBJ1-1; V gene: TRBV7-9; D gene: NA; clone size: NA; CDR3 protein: CASSGPEGVPEAFF; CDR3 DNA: TGTGCCAGCAGTGGCCCAGAGGGGGTTCCTGAAGCTTTCTTT
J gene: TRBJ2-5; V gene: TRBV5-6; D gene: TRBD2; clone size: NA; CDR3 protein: CASSFWASGGETQYF; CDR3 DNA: TGTGCCAGCAGCTTTTGGGCTAGCGGGGGAGAGACCCAGTACTTC
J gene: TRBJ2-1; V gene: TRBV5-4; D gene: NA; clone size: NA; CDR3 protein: CASSLYGAYNEQFF; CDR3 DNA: TGTGCCAGCAGCTTGTACGGGGCCTACAATGAGCAGTTCTTC
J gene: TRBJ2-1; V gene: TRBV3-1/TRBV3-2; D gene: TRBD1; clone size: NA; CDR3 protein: CASSQDLYRGVYNEQFF; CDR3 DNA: TGTGCCAGCAGCCAAGACCTCTACAGGGGGGTCTACAATGAGCAGTTCTTC
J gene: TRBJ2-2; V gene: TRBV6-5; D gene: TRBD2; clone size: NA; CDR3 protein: CASSPSGSGTGELFF; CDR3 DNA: TGTGCCAGCAGTCCCAGCGGGAGCGGCACCGGGGAGCTGTTTTTT
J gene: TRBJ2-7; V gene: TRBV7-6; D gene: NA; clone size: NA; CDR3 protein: CASTSNPGSEQYF; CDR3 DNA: TGTGCCAGCACCTCCAACCCAGGCTCCGAGCAGTACTTC
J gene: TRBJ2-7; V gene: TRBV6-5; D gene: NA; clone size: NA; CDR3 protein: CASSYSAIYEQYF; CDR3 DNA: TGTGCCAGCAGTTACTCGGCAATCTACGAGCAGTACTTC
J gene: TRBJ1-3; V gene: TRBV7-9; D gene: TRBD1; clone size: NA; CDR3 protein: CASSLEAGGSGNTIYF; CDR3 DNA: TGTGCCAGCAGCTTAGAAGCAGGGGGCTCTGGAAACACCATATATTTT
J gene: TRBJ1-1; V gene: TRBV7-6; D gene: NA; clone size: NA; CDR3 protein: CASSTNLNTEAFF; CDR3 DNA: TGTGCCAGCAGCACCAATCTAAACACTGAAGCTTTCTTT
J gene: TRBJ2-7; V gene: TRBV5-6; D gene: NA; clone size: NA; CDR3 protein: CASSWGTNYEQYF; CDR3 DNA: TGTGCCAGCAGCTGGGGCACCAACTACGAGCAGTACTTC
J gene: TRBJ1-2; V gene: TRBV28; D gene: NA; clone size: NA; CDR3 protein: CASSPGQRGYTF; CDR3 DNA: TGTGCCAGCAGCCCCGGACAGAGAGGCTACACCTTC
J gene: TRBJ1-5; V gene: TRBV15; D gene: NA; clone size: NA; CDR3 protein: CATSHLRGSGNQPQHF; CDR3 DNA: TGTGCCACCAGCCACCTCCGGGGGTCCGGCAATCAGCCCCAGCATTTT
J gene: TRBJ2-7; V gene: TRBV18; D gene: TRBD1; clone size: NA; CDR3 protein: CASSLPGQGYEQYF; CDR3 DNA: TGTGCCAGCTCACTCCCGGGACAGGGGTACGAGCAGTACTTC
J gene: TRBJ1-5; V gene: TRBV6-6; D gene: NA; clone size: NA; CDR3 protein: CASSYSIGAPNQPQHF; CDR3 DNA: TGTGCCAGCAGTTACTCGATAGGGGCTCCGAATCAGCCCCAGCATTTT